This entry is about one T cell receptor (delta chain). A far more abundant clone sits one base away, making this likely a read error. The same CDR3 arises from other DNA sequences in this sample as well. TCRdb redid clone calling on the RT-PCR reads using CATT. The table includes more than 950 delta-chain clones, approximately 8.7% detected once. The data were obtained in a study of gamma-delta T cells after stem cell transplantation. The V end lost 7 bases, the J end lost 1 base, and 27 bases lay between the germline ends. The CDR3 has 18 residues. Germline V gives CDR1 GEAIGNYY, CDR2 EKD. The sequenced sample consisted of gamma-delta T cells. The chain links TRDV2 to TRDJ1; D perhaps matches TRDD3 (5 bases). The TCR was taken from a human donor. It is not recorded whose cells these are; they may come from a transplant donor. The chain's CDR3 is CACEPMTNTGISTDKLIF. DNA for the CDR3: TGTGCCTGCGAGCCTATGACCAATACAGGGATCAGCACCGATAAACTCATCTTT.